This T cell receptor beta chain was sequenced in a study of blood T cell repertoires in COVID-19. Background on the study: Collection of acute and convalescent COVID-19 samples took place in the United States, Italy and Spain. T cells, B-cell-depleted T cells, or PBMCs provided the cDNA or gDNA that served as material.

Assay: immunoSEQ multiplex PCR; the TCRdb copy retains only in-frame clones and omits some. This table has 250,000 to 300,000 clones, about 86% appearing once. Per germline, CDR1 KGHDR and CDR2 SFDVKD. The ends were cut back, 12 bases at V and 3 bases at J, with 17 bases in the middle. This CDR3 comprises 14 residues. This rearrangement joins TRBV24-1 to TRBJ1-5, with TRBD1 as a possible D gene (5 bases). Specimen: peripheral blood. The receptor was derived from an elderly man with acute or convalescent COVID-19. CDR3 sequence: CASAQTGINQPQHF. The CDR3 DNA reads as TGTGCCTCCGCCCAAACAGGAATCAATCAGCCCCAGCATTTT.